The next 2 T cell receptor beta chains were all read from a single sample in a study of shared clonotypes between healthy human individuals. The method was immunoSEQ multiplex PCR; TCRdb's version includes in-frame clones alone and lacks a portion of them. Here the sample spans roughly 500,000 clones, about four fifths being singletons. The sequenced material came from PBMCs. These receptors all stem from a woman in her thirties or forties in good health. Some clones in this sample may be carry-over from other donors' samples.

This clone was picked up a small number of times. This rearrangement joins TRBV28 to TRBJ1-4, with 9 positions matching TRBD1. The CDR3 is 15 amino acids. Germline CDR1 and CDR2: MDHEN and SYDVKM. The V segment lost 5 bases and the J segment 7 bases; nucleotides outside the gene matches: 8. CDR3 region: CASSQTGGFLEKLFF. The CDR3 DNA sequence: TGTGCCAGCAGTCAAACAGGGGGCTTTCTTGAAAAACTGTTTTTT.

The chain uses TRBV20-1 and TRBJ2-3; no definite D call. Between the trimmed V and J ends, which lost 8 bases and 5 bases, there was a span of 11 bases. The CDR3 has 11 residues. Germline V lookup: CDR1 DFQATT, CDR2 SNEGSKA (reference sequence). The CDR3 DNA reads TGCAGTTACAGAAATATAGATACGCAGTATTTT. It codes for CSYRNIDTQYF.